This T cell receptor beta chain was obtained from a study of blood T cell repertoires in COVID-19. Study summary: Acute and convalescent COVID-19 samples came from the United States, Italy and Spain. T cells, B-cell-depleted T cells, or PBMCs provided the cDNA or gDNA that served as material.

CDR1 is MNHNY and CDR2 is SVGAGI in the germline V gene (reference sequence). CDR3 length: 17 residues. With V trimmed by 5 bases and J by 4 bases, 10 bases remained unmatched. Patients of the Seattle cohort, enrolled during active infection, were followed longitudinally. Authors' processing steps: Amplification of reference gene primers provided the estimated nucleated cell counts. Generated by immunoSEQ multiplex PCR, the TCRdb table keeps only in-frame clones and is missing some. V, J and clone size are those of that table, while D and trimming were read from the DNA. Counted here are approximately 56,000 clones, roughly four fifths occurring once; the ten biggest clones make up under 30%.

This clonotype was obtained from a woman aged 80 or over with COVID-19, enrolled during active disease. The chain employs TRBV6-6 and TRBJ2-3; 12 nucleotides align to TRBD2. The specimen was peripheral blood. The CDR3 sequence is CASSPQLAGGKADTQYF. DNA for the CDR3: TGTGCCAGCAGTCCCCAACTAGCGGGAGGAAAAGCAGATACGCAGTATTTT.